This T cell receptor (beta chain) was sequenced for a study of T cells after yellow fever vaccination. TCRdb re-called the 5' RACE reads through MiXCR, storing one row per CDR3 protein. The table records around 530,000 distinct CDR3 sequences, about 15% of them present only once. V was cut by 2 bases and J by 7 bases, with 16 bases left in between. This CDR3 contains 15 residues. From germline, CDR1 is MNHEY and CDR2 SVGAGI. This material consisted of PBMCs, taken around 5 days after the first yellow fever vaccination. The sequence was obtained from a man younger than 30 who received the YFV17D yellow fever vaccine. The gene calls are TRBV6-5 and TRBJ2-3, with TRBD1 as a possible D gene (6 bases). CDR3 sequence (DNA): TGTGCCAGCAGTTACCGTCCGACAGGCCACCATACGCAGTATTTT. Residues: CASSYRPTGHHTQYF.